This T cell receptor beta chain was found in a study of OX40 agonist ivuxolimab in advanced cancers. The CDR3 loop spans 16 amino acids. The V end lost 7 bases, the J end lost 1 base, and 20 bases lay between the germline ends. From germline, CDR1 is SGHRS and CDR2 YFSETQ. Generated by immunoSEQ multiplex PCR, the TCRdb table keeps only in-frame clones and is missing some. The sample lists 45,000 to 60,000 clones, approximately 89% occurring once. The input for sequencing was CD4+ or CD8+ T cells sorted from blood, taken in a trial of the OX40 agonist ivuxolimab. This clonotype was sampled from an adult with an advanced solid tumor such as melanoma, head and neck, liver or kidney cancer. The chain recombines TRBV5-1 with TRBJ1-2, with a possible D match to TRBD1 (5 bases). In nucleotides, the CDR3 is TGCGCCAGCTACCAACAACAGGCAGGAAATAACTATGGCTACACCTTC. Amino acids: CASYQQQAGNNYGYTF.